The next 29 T cell receptor beta chains were all read from a single sample in a study of human T cells and chemical hapten exposure. From the RACE reads, TCRdb called clonotypes with MiXCR, one entry per CDR3 protein. The repertoire includes approximately 33,000 distinct CDR3 sequences, around 7% of them detected once, and approximately 9.9% sits in the top ten. The time point here: healthy volunteer bleed at 2 weeks. Whole blood that had not been fractionated was the source of extracted total RNA. Source material: whole blood. The receptors were sampled from a human donor in good health. Some clones in this sample may be carry-over from other donors' samples.

This clonotype was seen many times. The V gene is TRBV5-1, the J gene TRBJ2-5; 8 nucleotides line up with TRBD1. The CDR3 extends over 15 amino acids. Germline CDR1 reads SGHRS; CDR2 reads YFSETQ. Trimming at V came to 0 bases and at J to 5 bases, leaving 6 bases not matched to a gene. The CDR3 nucleotides read TGCGCCAGCAGCTTGGGACAGGGGAACGGCGAGACCCAGTACTTC. Translating gives CASSLGQGNGETQYF.

About this clonotype: A much larger clone differs by one base, so this may be a read error. The chain couples TRBV2 to TRBJ1-1; D may be TRBD1 (5 bases). CDR1 and CDR2 from the germline V gene are SNHLY and FYNNEI. The CDR3 is made up of 15 amino acids. The chain's CDR3 is CSSSEYWGGETEAFF. The CDR3 DNA reads TGTTCCAGCAGTGAATATTGGGGGGGGGAAACTGAAGCTTTCTTT.

In its sample, this clonotype was seen many times. The rearrangement links TRBV29-1 to TRBJ2-3; the D call may be TRBD1 or TRBD2 (5 bases each). Germline loops: CDR1 SQVTM, CDR2 ANQGSEA. The CDR3 sequence is 17 residues long. V lost 0 bases and J 0 bases, leaving 16 bases between the germline ends. The CDR3 nucleotides read TGCAGCGTTGAAGATTGGGGCAGCGGAAAAAGCACAGATACGCAGTATTTT. It is translated as CSVEDWGSGKSTDTQYF.

This clonotype was detected many times. The V gene is TRBV5-1, the J gene TRBJ2-1, with D perhaps matching TRBD2 (5 bases). The CDR3 extends over 16 amino acids. V was trimmed by 1 base and J by 0 bases, leaving 11 bases between them. Germline V gene data show CDR1 as SGHRS and CDR2 as YFSETQ. CDR3 in amino acids: CASSLYGISSYNEQFF. In DNA form, the CDR3 reads TGCGCCAGCAGCTTGTACGGGATTAGCTCCTACAATGAGCAGTTCTTC.

At least ten counts were recorded for this clonotype. The rearrangement links TRBV5-4 to TRBJ2-6; D gene unclear. Per germline, CDR1 SGHNT and CDR2 YYREEE (reference sequence). CDR3 length equals 16 residues. V shed 0 bases and J shed 0 bases, with 7 bases lying between them. Here the CDR3 reads CASSLAGSSGANVLTF. CDR3 DNA: TGTGCCAGCAGCTTGGCTGGATCCTCTGGGGCCAACGTCCTGACTTTC. The variable domain in full, with the rest retrieved from reference TRBV5-4 and TRBJ2-6, is ETGVTQSPTHLIKTRGQQVTLRCSSQSGHNTVSWYQQALGQGPQFIFQYYREEENGRGNFPPRFSGLQFPNYSSELNVNALELDDSALYLCASSLAGSSGANVLTFGAGSRLTVL.

This clonotype was counted at least ten times. V and J are TRBV29-1 and TRBJ1-2; D is uncertain. The CDR3 contains 12 residues. Trimming pared 1 base from V and 4 bases from J, leaving 7 bases between. CDR1 SQVTM and CDR2 ANQGSEA come from the germline V gene. CDR3 in amino acids: CSVEGGGYGYTF. In DNA, the CDR3 is TGCAGCGTTGAAGGGGGTGGCTATGGCTACACCTTC.

This clonotype is categorized as medium-sized (0.01 to 0.1%). The J gene is TRBJ1-1, the V gene TRBV2, with D maybe TRBD1 (5 bases). The ends were cut back, 2 bases at V and 3 bases at J, with 10 bases in the middle. Germline V gene lookup returns CDR1 SNHLY and CDR2 FYNNEI. The CDR3 covers 14 residues. The CDR3 sequence is CASSELGAYTEAFF. The CDR3 DNA reads TGTGCCAGCAGTGAACTAGGGGCCTACACTGAAGCTTTCTTT.

The genes are TRBV20-1 and TRBJ2-7; 7 bases are shared with TRBD1. V lost 5 bases, J lost 0 bases, and 4 bases stayed unmatched. Germline V lookup: CDR1 DFQATT, CDR2 SNEGSKA (reference sequence). The CDR3 sequence is 13 residues long. The CDR3 protein is CSALRDSSYEQYF. The DNA of the CDR3 is TGCAGTGCTCTCCGGGACAGCTCCTACGAGCAGTACTTC.

This clonotype was seen only a few times. This chain links TRBV6-1 with TRBJ2-7; 8 bases line up with TRBD2. V was clipped by 8 bases and J by 4 bases; unmatched bases: 10. The CDR3 contains 14 residues. Per the germline V gene, CDR1 is MNHNS and CDR2 is SASEGT. CDR3 nucleotide sequence: TGTGCCAGCTCGGTCAGCGGGAGTTTATACGAGCAGTACTTC. Its protein product is CASSVSGSLYEQYF.

This clonotype was detected a few times. CDR3 bases: TGTGCCAGCAGCCAAACTAGCGGGAGCCCCACAGATACGCAGTATTTT. This sequence encodes CASSQTSGSPTDTQYF. The V gene is TRBV7-2, the J gene TRBJ2-3; 11 nucleotides agree with TRBD2. The V segment lost 5 bases and the J segment 2 bases; nucleotides outside the gene matches: 6. The germline V gene has CDR1 SGHTA and CDR2 FQGNSA. CDR3 length: 16 residues.

This chain connects TRBV7-6 to TRBJ2-1, with D perhaps TRBD1 (7 bases). This CDR3 comprises 16 residues. CDR1 SGHVS and CDR2 FNYEAQ come from the germline V gene. The V end lost 1 base, the J end lost 8 bases, and 18 bases lay between the germline ends. The CDR3 sequence: CASSLGGRGVGYEQFF. DNA for the CDR3: TGTGCCAGCAGCTTAGGCGGCAGGGGGGTTGGTTATGAGCAGTTCTTC.

The CDR3 bases are TGTGCCACCAGAAGAGCGGGAGCAGAGACCCAGTACTTC. Residues: CATRRAGAETQYF. This rearrangement joins TRBV24-1 to TRBJ2-5; 8 nucleotides align to TRBD2. The CDR3 has 13 amino acids. CDR1 KGHDR and CDR2 SFDVKD come from the germline V gene. V lost 7 bases and J lost 4; bases outside the gene matches: 4.

DNA for the CDR3: TGTGCCAGCAGTGTTTTGGGAGACACAGATACGCAGTATTTT. It is translated as CASSVLGDTDTQYF. This chain links TRBV6-1 with TRBJ2-3; D possibly corresponds to TRBD2 (5 bases). Germline V gene data show CDR1 as MNHNS and CDR2 as SASEGT. The CDR3 has 14 residues. V gave up 4 bases and J gave up 2 bases, with 10 bases separating them.

The J gene is TRBJ1-3, the V gene TRBV7-8, with D perhaps matching TRBD1 (5 bases). The CDR3 is 15 residues long. Germline values: CDR1 SGHVS, CDR2 FQNEAQ. Deletions cut 5 bases from V and 2 bases from J, with 13 bases between. CDR3 DNA sequence: TGTGCCAGCAGCCGGAGCCAGGGAGCTGGAAACACCATATATTTT. Amino acids: CASSRSQGAGNTIYF.

This clonotype has a count of ten or more. The chain combines TRBV30 with TRBJ1-1; perhaps TRBD1 as D (5 bases). Between the trimmed V and J ends, which lost 0 bases and 5 bases, there was a span of 10 bases. Germline loops: CDR1 GTSNPN, CDR2 SVGIG (reference sequence). This CDR3 contains 13 residues. The CDR3 region is CAWSVLRGTEAFF. DNA of the CDR3: TGTGCCTGGAGTGTACTTCGGGGGACTGAAGCTTTCTTT.

This clonotype was seen a few times. In DNA form, the CDR3 reads TGTGCCAGCAGCTTAGCCGGGAGAAGGACAGATACGCAGTATTTT. It is translated as CASSLAGRRTDTQYF. The gene calls are TRBV6-1 and TRBJ2-3; D may be TRBD2 (6 bases). The CDR3 has 15 residues. Trimming stripped 6 bases from V and 3 bases from J, with 16 bases between. Germline values: CDR1 MNHNS, CDR2 SASEGT.

There are many counts of this clonotype. The genes are TRBV5-4 and TRBJ2-7; the match to TRBD1 covers 7 bases. Trimming took 0 bases from V and 2 from J; bases not matched to a gene: 2. The CDR3 contains 14 residues. Per germline, CDR1 SGHNT and CDR2 YYREEE (reference sequence). CDR3 bases: TGTGCCAGCAGCTTGGACAGGGGACCCTACGAGCAGTACTTC. It translates to CASSLDRGPYEQYF.

This clonotype was counted ten times or more. The J gene is TRBJ2-1, the V gene TRBV3-1, with D hard to call. V was trimmed by 3 bases and J by 10 bases, leaving 7 bases between them. The CDR3 is 11 residues long. Germline V gives CDR1 LGHDT, CDR2 YNNKEL (reference sequence). The DNA for the CDR3 is TGTGCCAGCAGCCAGATCAACGAGCAGTTCTTC. Protein: CASSQINEQFF.

This clonotype was counted between two and nine times. This chain uses TRBV6-6 with TRBJ2-6; D not certain. CDR1 MNHNY and CDR2 SVGAGI come from the germline V gene (reference sequence). There are 13 residues in the CDR3. Trimming removed 8 bases at V and 0 bases at J, with 5 bases between. CDR3 DNA sequence: TGTGCCAGCTTGGTCTCTGGGGCCAACGTCCTGACTTTC. Encoded protein: CASLVSGANVLTF.

This rearrangement joins TRBV11-2 to TRBJ2-5, with D possibly matching TRBD1 (5 bases). The CDR3 consists of 14 residues. V was pared by 1 base and J by 3 bases, with 9 bases between. Germline V CDR1 and CDR2: SGHAT, FQNNGV. CDR3 region: CASSLGQSKETQYF. The CDR3 DNA follows: TGTGCCAGCAGCTTAGGACAGAGTAAAGAGACCCAGTACTTC.

This clonotype was counted at least ten times. J is TRBJ2-2 and V is TRBV6-5, with 7 bases identical to TRBD1. The germline V gene encodes CDR1 MNHEY and CDR2 SVGAGI. The J segment lost 5 bases and the V segment lost 6 bases, leaving 12 bases of the junction unmatched. The CDR3 contains 16 residues. CDR3 region: CASRDDRDRRTGELFF. The CDR3 DNA reads as TGTGCCAGCAGGGATGACAGGGACCGAAGAACCGGGGAGCTGTTTTTT.

The table lists this clonotype with many counts. This chain connects TRBV19 to TRBJ2-7; the D call may be TRBD1 or TRBD2 (5 bases each). The CDR3 runs to 15 residues. Germline assignment: CDR1 LNHDA and CDR2 SQIVND (reference sequence). The V end was cut by 4 bases, the J end by 3 bases, with 16 bases between. The DNA for the CDR3 is TGTGCCAGTAGTAAACGGACCGGGACCCGCTACGAGCAGTACTTC. Amino acid sequence: CASSKRTGTRYEQYF.

This clonotype was seen many times. This chain uses TRBV7-2 with TRBJ1-1, with 8 bases lining up with TRBD1. Per germline, CDR1 SGHTA and CDR2 FQGNSA. V trimming: 4 bases; J trimming: 11 bases; junction bases outside the gene matches: 0. The CDR3 sequence is 10 residues long. CDR3 sequence (DNA): TGTGCCAGCAGCTACAGGGGGGCTTTCTTT. It encodes CASSYRGAFF.

This CDR3 reads CSASDGIRHF. CDR3 nucleotide sequence: TGCAGTGCTAGTGATGGAATTCGGCATTTT. The V and J genes are TRBV20-1 and TRBJ1-5; D unclear. Germline V CDR1 and CDR2: DFQATT, SNEGSKA (reference sequence). V was cut by 3 bases and J by 15 bases, with 12 bases left in between. The CDR3 totals 10 residues.

This clonotype was seen repeatedly, ten times or more. V gene TRBV7-2 combines with J gene TRBJ2-3; tentatively, D is TRBD1 (5 bases). Germline values: CDR1 SGHTA, CDR2 FQGNSA. The V gene lost 5 bases and the J gene lost 2 bases, with 11 bases spanning the gap. The CDR3 sequence is 14 residues long. CDR3 DNA sequence: TGTGCCAGCAGCGACTGGGGCCCCACAGATACGCAGTATTTT. Translating it yields CASSDWGPTDTQYF.

This clonotype was counted many times. This chain uses TRBV20-1 with TRBJ1-1; D is unclear. Trimming removed 5 bases at V and 7 bases at J, with 11 bases between. Germline assignment: CDR1 DFQATT and CDR2 SNEGSKA (reference sequence). CDR3 length equals 11 residues. CDR3 region: CSAPREGEAFF. DNA for the CDR3: TGCAGTGCTCCCCGCGAGGGTGAAGCTTTCTTT.

Points on this clonotype: A much larger clone is a single base away; this may be a read error. V and J are TRBV27 and TRBJ2-7; TRBD2 might be the D (6 bases). The CDR3 runs 16 residues. Germline assignment: CDR1 MNHEY and CDR2 SMNVEV (reference sequence). CDR3 DNA sequence: TGTGCCGGCAGTCCCCTGGTAGCGGCGAGCTCCTACGAGCAGTACTTC. Encoded protein: CAGSPLVAASSYEQYF.

This clonotype was seen more than once but under ten times. V and J are TRBV7-9 and TRBJ1-2; D might be TRBD1 (5 bases). This CDR3 is built from 15 residues. Trimming shortened V by 5 bases and J by 6 bases, and 19 bases separated the two germline ends. The germline gives CDR1 SEHNR, CDR2 FQNEAQ (reference sequence). CDR3 amino acids: CASSALSTDPNGYTF. The DNA for the CDR3 is TGTGCCAGCAGCGCCCTCTCGACAGACCCAAATGGCTACACCTTC.

This clonotype was seen ten or more times. The rearrangement joins TRBV12-3 or TRBV12-4 to TRBJ2-3; 7 nucleotides agree with TRBD2. The junction had 17 bases not matched to a gene; V was cut back by 10 bases and J by 1 base. The CDR3 covers 17 residues. CDR3 DNA sequence: TGTGCCATCACCCGCCATTTCGCGGGAGTGGGCACAGATACGCAGTATTTT. Protein product: CAITRHFAGVGTDTQYF.